Each of the 10 T cell receptor beta chains below was sequenced from the same sample in a study of blood T cells in healthy people across ages (dated by TCRdb to 2015 to 2017). Preparation of the library involved 5' RACE. Sequencing took place on an Illumina HiSeq 2500. The second PCR ran for roughly 7 to 11 cycles and used a J-beta primer mix along with a sample-barcoded 5' primer. TCRdb itself trimmed the public reads at Q25 with fastp, ran MiXCR and retained productive beta chains. Rows with a matching CDR3 protein are joined into one entry that keeps the most common DNA and genes. The sample profile shows under 1,100,000 distinct CDR3 sequences; less than 25% of them were found once. Around 0.75% of the sample is held by the ten biggest clonotypes. Separately, the same data were catalogued under a study of T cells of mothers and their children.

The sequencing sample was made of blood. These receptors were obtained from a girl between 2 and 10 years old in good health.

The table lists this clonotype with a count of one. The V and J genes are TRBV27 and TRBJ1-1; no clear D gene. The CDR3 has 16 residues. The V end was cut by 0 bases, the J end by 8 bases, with 19 bases between. Germline-derived CDR1 and CDR2 are MNHEY and SMNVEV (reference sequence). CDR3 amino acids: CASSLSPINYGNEAFF. CDR3 bases: TGTGCCAGCAGTTTATCCCCCATAAACTACGGGAACGAAGCTTTCTTT.

The chain links TRBV18 to TRBJ2-7; D gene uncertain. V shed 6 bases and J shed 3 bases, with 9 bases lying between them. The CDR3 has 12 residues. Looked up from germline, CDR1 is KGHSH and CDR2 is LQKENI. CDR3 nucleotide sequence: TGTGCCAGCTCCACAGTAGGCTACGAGCAGTACTTC. This codes for CASSTVGYEQYF. Full variable domain (outside the CDR3, taken from reference TRBV18 and TRBJ2-7): NAGVMQNPRHLVRRRGQEARLRCSPMKGHSHVYWYRQLPEEGLKFMVYLQKENIIDESGMPKERFSAEFPKEGPSILRIQQVVRGDSAAYFCASSTVGYEQYFGPGTRLTVT.

This clonotype was seen a handful of times. The genes are TRBV21-1 and TRBJ2-2; no check of the table's D call, TRBD2, against the DNA was made. TRBV21-1 is recorded as a pseudogene. This CDR3 has 17 amino acids. The CDR3, as DNA: TGTGCCAGCAGCAAAGTGGAGGGGCCTTGTATTCCCGGGGAGCTGTTTTTT. Translating gives CASSKVEGPCIPGELFF.

This clonotype has a handful of counts. V usage is TRBV7-2 and J usage is TRBJ2-5, with a possible D match to TRBD2 (5 bases). The J call may be wrong; the DNA end is better matched by TRBJ2-7. The CDR3 runs 13 residues. CDR1 SGHTA and CDR2 FQGNSA come from the germline V gene. CDR3 DNA: TGTGCCAGCAGCTTTGGGGAGTACTACGAGCAGTACTTC. Its translation: CASSFGEYYEQYF.

This chain uses TRBV19 with TRBJ2-7, with unresolved D. Trimming left V 4 bases short and J 6 bases short, with 10 bases between. Germline values: CDR1 LNHDA, CDR2 SQIVND (reference sequence). The length of the CDR3 is 12 residues. The CDR3 nucleotides read TGTGCCAGTAGTACGCTTATGGGCGAGCAGTACTTC. Protein sequence: CASSTLMGEQYF.

The chain couples TRBV4-1 to TRBJ2-1; D is perhaps TRBD2 (5 bases). The CDR3 runs 15 residues. Trimming removed 0 bases from V and 13 bases from J, with 19 bases in between. The germline V gene has CDR1 MGHRA and CDR2 YSYEKL. The CDR3 region is CASSQDWPQDLDQFF. The CDR3 DNA reads TGCGCCAGCAGCCAAGATTGGCCCCAGGACTTGGATCAGTTCTTC.

This rearrangement joins TRBV20-1 to TRBJ2-1, with TRBD2 identical over 11 bases. The CDR3 has 16 residues. V was pared by 1 base and J by 0 bases, with 2 bases of the junction left unmatched. Germline values: CDR1 DFQATT, CDR2 SNEGSKA (reference sequence). CDR3 DNA sequence: TGCAGTGCTAGAGGTAGCGGGGGGGTCTCCTACAATGAGCAGTTCTTC. Encoded protein: CSARGSGGVSYNEQFF.

This clonotype appeared a few times. This rearrangement joins TRBV29-1 to TRBJ2-3; 7 bases fit TRBD2. The junction had 7 bases not matched to a gene; V was cut back by 7 bases and J by 3 bases. The CDR3 spans 13 residues. CDR1 is SQVTM and CDR2 is ANQGSEA in the germline V gene. In DNA, the CDR3 is TGCAGCGCCGGACCAGCGGGAACAGATACGCAGTATTTT. Translation: CSAGPAGTDTQYF.

In this sample, this clonotype turned up a few times. The chain is built from TRBV7-2 and TRBJ2-7; 8 nucleotides line up with TRBD1. The CDR3 extends over 15 amino acids. V lost 5 bases to trimming and J lost 1 base; unmatched junction nucleotides: 7. Per germline, CDR1 SGHTA and CDR2 FQGNSA. CDR3 DNA: TGTGCCAGCAGCCGAACAGGGGGAAAGTCCTACGAGCAGTACTTC. Residues: CASSRTGGKSYEQYF.

The genes are TRBV19 and TRBJ2-7; tentatively, D is TRBD1 or TRBD2 (5 bases each). Trimming took 3 bases from V and 3 from J, leaving 12 bases between them. CDR3 length: 14 residues. Per the germline V gene, CDR1 is LNHDA and CDR2 is SQIVND (reference sequence). The CDR3 region has the DNA TGTGCCAGTAGTATCGGGACGGGTGACTACGAGCAGTACTTC. Amino acids: CASSIGTGDYEQYF.